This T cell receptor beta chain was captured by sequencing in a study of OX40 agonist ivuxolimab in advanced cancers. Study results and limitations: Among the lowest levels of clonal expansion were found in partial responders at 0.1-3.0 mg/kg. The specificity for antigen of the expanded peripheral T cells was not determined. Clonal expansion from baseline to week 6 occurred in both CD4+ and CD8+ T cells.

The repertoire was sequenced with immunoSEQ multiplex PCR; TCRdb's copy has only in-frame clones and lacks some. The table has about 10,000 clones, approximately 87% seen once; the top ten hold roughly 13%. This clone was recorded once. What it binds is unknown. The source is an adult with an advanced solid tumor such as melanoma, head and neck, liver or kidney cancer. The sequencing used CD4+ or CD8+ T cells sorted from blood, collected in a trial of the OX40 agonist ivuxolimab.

For the CDR3, the DNA is TGTGCCAGCAGCTTAACTAGCGGGGGTTTCGGAGGCGCAGATACGCAGTATTTT. Its protein product is CASSLTSGGFGGADTQYF. V and J are TRBV7-8 and TRBJ2-3, with TRBD2 identical over 11 bases. Germline CDR1 and CDR2: SGHVS and FQNEAQ. CDR3 length: 18 residues. The ends lost 2 bases at V and 4 bases at J; junction bases unmatched: 11. The complete variable domain, with remaining parts taken from reference TRBV7-8 and TRBJ2-3, reads GAGVSQSPRYKVAKRGQDVALRCDPISGHVSLFWYQQALGQGPEFLTYFQNEAQLDKSGLPSDRFFAERPEGSVSTLKIQRTQQEDSAVYLCASSLTSGGFGGADTQYFGPGTRLTVL.